A selection of T cell receptor beta chains follows, all from one sample in a study of vaccination effects on CD4 cells after COVID-19. These TCRs are of unknown antigen specificity. Sequencing used immunoSEQ multiplex PCR; TCRdb keeps in-frame clones, though not all of them. This table has roughly 24,000 clones, roughly four fifths appearing once. The sequenced sample was CD4+ T cells from PBMCs cultured with SARS-CoV-2 spike peptides, obtained after COVID-19 vaccination. The receptors come from a human donor who received a COVID-19 vaccine. Some clones in this sample may be carry-over from other donors' samples. The CDR3 runs from the conserved cysteine through the conserved F or W. Each record gives: CDR3 DNA, CDR3 protein, D gene, CDR3 length, J gene, V gene, clone size. The D gene is left open where the match is weak. Clone size is stated in some rows and not others, as once, few, many or a class when expanded.

DNA: TGTGCCAGCAGCCTAGGCACCTATAATTCACCCCTCCACTTT
CDR3: CASSLGTYNSPLHF
D: .
length: 14
J: TRBJ1-6
V: TRBV3-1/TRBV3-2
size: .

DNA: TGTGCCAGCAGTTCGGACGGGGGTGAAGCTTTCTTT
CDR3: CASSSDGGEAFF
D: .
length: 12
J: TRBJ1-1
V: TRBV12-3/TRBV12-4
size: .

DNA: TGTGCCAGCGAAACCGCGTGGACAGGGGCCACTGAAGCTTTCTTT
CDR3: CASETAWTGATEAFF
D: TRBD1
length: 15
J: TRBJ1-1
V: TRBV28
size: .

DNA: TGTGCCAGCAGTTTAACAGGGATACATGGCTACACCTTC
CDR3: CASSLTGIHGYTF
D: .
length: 13
J: TRBJ1-2
V: TRBV28
size: few

DNA: TGTGCCAGCAGTGAAATACTACAGAACACTGAAGCTTTCTTT
CDR3: CASSEILQNTEAFF
D: .
length: 14
J: TRBJ1-1
V: TRBV6-1
size: .

DNA: TGCGCCAGCAGCTTCGGCACCAACAATCAGCCCCAGCATTTT
CDR3: CASSFGTNNQPQHF
D: .
length: 14
J: TRBJ1-5
V: TRBV5-1
size: .

DNA: TGTGCCAGCAGTACGAGCGGACGGTCCTACAATGAGCAGTTCTTC
CDR3: CASSTSGRSYNEQFF
D: .
length: 15
J: TRBJ2-1
V: TRBV6-5
size: .

DNA: TGCAGCGTTTCCGGACAGGCCGTCGAGACCCAGTACTTC
CDR3: CSVSGQAVETQYF
D: TRBD1
length: 13
J: TRBJ2-5
V: TRBV29-1
size: .

DNA: TGTGCCAGCAGTTCTCTCCAGGGGGCGATCACTGAAGCTTTCTTT
CDR3: CASSSLQGAITEAFF
D: TRBD1
length: 15
J: TRBJ1-1
V: TRBV6-6
size: .

DNA: TGCGCCAGCAGCCCCGACAGGGTACTTGGCTACACCTTC
CDR3: CASSPDRVLGYTF
D: TRBD1
length: 13
J: TRBJ1-2
V: TRBV10-2
size: .

DNA: TGCGCCAGCAGCCAAGTCCCTTCGGAGGGTCCCCTCCACTTT
CDR3: CASSQVPSEGPLHF
D: .
length: 14
J: TRBJ1-6
V: TRBV4-3
size: .

DNA: TGTGCCAGCTCACCACGGGATCAGCCCCAGCATTTT
CDR3: CASSPRDQPQHF
D: .
length: 12
J: TRBJ1-5
V: TRBV18
size: .

DNA: TGCGCCAGCAGCCAAGCGGGGAGGGATTCACCCCTCCACTTT
CDR3: CASSQAGRDSPLHF
D: .
length: 14
J: TRBJ1-6
V: TRBV4-3
size: .

DNA: TGTGCCAGCAGCTCCCCGGGACACCCGAACACTGAAGCTTTCTTT
CDR3: CASSSPGHPNTEAFF
D: .
length: 15
J: TRBJ1-1
V: TRBV3-1/TRBV3-2
size: .

DNA: TGCAGCGATGTACAGAGCTCCTACAATGAGCAGTTCTTC
CDR3: CSDVQSSYNEQFF
D: .
length: 13
J: TRBJ2-1
V: TRBV29-1
size: .

DNA: TGTGCCAGCATTGGGGGGTTCTGGGGCTACACCTTC
CDR3: CASIGGFWGYTF
D: .
length: 12
J: TRBJ1-2
V: TRBV28
size: .

DNA: TGTGCCAGCAGCTTTATTGGGGGGCAAAACTATGGCTACACCTTC
CDR3: CASSFIGGQNYGYTF
D: .
length: 15
J: TRBJ1-2
V: TRBV7-2
size: .

DNA: TGTGCCACCAGTGATTCCAGCTTAGGGACCCAGTACTTC
CDR3: CATSDSSLGTQYF
D: .
length: 13
J: TRBJ2-5
V: TRBV24-1
size: .

DNA: TGTGCCAGTAGTATAGATCAGCCCGGCTCCTACGAGCAGTACTTC
CDR3: CASSIDQPGSYEQYF
D: .
length: 15
J: TRBJ2-7
V: TRBV19
size: once

DNA: TGTGCCAGCAGCTCAACGGGACGGATCCAAGAGACCCAGTACTTC
CDR3: CASSSTGRIQETQYF
D: .
length: 15
J: TRBJ2-5
V: TRBV7-2
size: .

DNA: TGCGCCAGCAGCCCCGACAGCCTTGGAAACACCATATATTTT
CDR3: CASSPDSLGNTIYF
D: .
length: 14
J: TRBJ1-3
V: TRBV5-1
size: .

DNA: TGTGCCAGCAGCTTGGACTCTGGAAACACCATATATTTT
CDR3: CASSLDSGNTIYF
D: .
length: 13
J: TRBJ1-3
V: TRBV7-8
size: .

DNA: TGTGCCAGCAGCTTACAGGAGCGGAGACTAAACATTCAGTACTTC
CDR3: CASSLQERRLNIQYF
D: .
length: 15
J: TRBJ2-4
V: TRBV7-2
size: .

DNA: TGTGCCAGCAGCCTGAGGGGGGGGGCAGGTGAGCAGTTCTTC
CDR3: CASSLRGGAGEQFF
D: .
length: 14
J: TRBJ2-1
V: TRBV7-3
size: once

DNA: TGTGCCTGGAGTGAGGGACAGACCTACAATGAGCAGTTCTTC
CDR3: CAWSEGQTYNEQFF
D: TRBD1
length: 14
J: TRBJ2-1
V: TRBV30
size: .

DNA: TGTGCCAGCAGCTCACAGGGGACTAATGAAAAACTGTTTTTT
CDR3: CASSSQGTNEKLFF
D: TRBD1
length: 14
J: TRBJ1-4
V: TRBV7-2
size: .

DNA: TGCGCCAGCAGCTTTTGGGGGGATCAGAATTCACCCCTCCACTTT
CDR3: CASSFWGDQNSPLHF
D: .
length: 15
J: TRBJ1-6
V: TRBV5-1
size: .

DNA: TGTGCCAGCAGCTTGCCGGACAGGGGGATCCACCGGGAGCTGTTTTTT
CDR3: CASSLPDRGIHRELFF
D: TRBD1
length: 16
J: TRBJ2-2
V: TRBV5-4
size: once

DNA: TGCAGCGGCCGGGACACTTTTAACTATGGCTACACCTTC
CDR3: CSGRDTFNYGYTF
D: .
length: 13
J: TRBJ1-2
V: TRBV29-1
size: .

DNA: TGTGCCAGCTCACCACTAGGACAGGGAGAAAACATTCAGTACTTC
CDR3: CASSPLGQGENIQYF
D: TRBD1
length: 15
J: TRBJ2-4
V: TRBV18
size: .

DNA: TGTGCCAGTAGTACCTACCGACAGGGGGATCTAGCCAAAAACATTCAGTACTTC
CDR3: CASSTYRQGDLAKNIQYF
D: TRBD1
length: 18
J: TRBJ2-4
V: TRBV19
size: .

DNA: TGTGCCACCAGGTCACAGACGAACACCGGGGAGCTGTTTTTT
CDR3: CATRSQTNTGELFF
D: .
length: 14
J: TRBJ2-2
V: TRBV24-1
size: .

DNA: TGTGCCAGCAGCTTAGCAGGGCAGAACACTGAAGCTTTCTTT
CDR3: CASSLAGQNTEAFF
D: .
length: 14
J: TRBJ1-1
V: TRBV7-9
size: .

DNA: TGTGCCAGCAGCTCGGACAGGAACACTGAAGCTTTCTTT
CDR3: CASSSDRNTEAFF
D: .
length: 13
J: TRBJ1-1
V: TRBV7-3
size: few

DNA: TGTGCCAGCAGCCCGTACGGACAGACCACTGGAAACACCATATATTTT
CDR3: CASSPYGQTTGNTIYF
D: .
length: 16
J: TRBJ1-3
V: TRBV28
size: .

DNA: TGTGCCAGCAGTTTGGGGACTGAAGCTTTCTTT
CDR3: CASSLGTEAFF
D: .
length: 11
J: TRBJ1-1
V: TRBV6-2/TRBV6-3
size: .

DNA: TGTGCCAGCAGGGATCCCTTAAGCACCATATATTTT
CDR3: CASRDPLSTIYF
D: .
length: 12
J: TRBJ1-3
V: TRBV6-5
size: few

DNA: TGCGCCAGCAGTGACGGGGGGAGCAATCAGCCCCAGCATTTT
CDR3: CASSDGGSNQPQHF
D: .
length: 14
J: TRBJ1-5
V: TRBV10-1
size: .

DNA: TGTGCCACGATAGAAACACTGACAGCTTTCTTT
CDR3: CATIETLTAFF
D: .
length: 11
J: TRBJ1-1
V: TRBV13
size: .

DNA: TGTGCCAGCAGCTTAGGGGAGAGCTATGGCTACACCTTC
CDR3: CASSLGESYGYTF
D: .
length: 13
J: TRBJ1-2
V: TRBV11-2
size: .

DNA: TGCGCCAGCAGCCCGGGACTGGAGGGCTATGGCTACACCTTC
CDR3: CASSPGLEGYGYTF
D: .
length: 14
J: TRBJ1-2
V: TRBV5-1
size: .

DNA: TGTGCCATCAGTGAGTCGAAGGGATTTCAGGGACTCGACTATGGCTACACCTTC
CDR3: CAISESKGFQGLDYGYTF
D: .
length: 18
J: TRBJ1-2
V: TRBV10-3
size: .

DNA: TGTGCCAGCAGCCTAGGGGGCCAGCCCCAGCATTTT
CDR3: CASSLGGQPQHF
D: TRBD1
length: 12
J: TRBJ1-5
V: TRBV7-9
size: .

DNA: TGTGCCAGCAGCGTAGGTCTAGCAGGGGTGGAGACCCAGTACTTC
CDR3: CASSVGLAGVETQYF
D: .
length: 15
J: TRBJ2-5
V: TRBV9
size: .

DNA: TGTGCCAGCAGCGTAGCCCAGGGACCCGACCGGGCTTTCTTT
CDR3: CASSVAQGPDRAFF
D: .
length: 14
J: TRBJ1-1
V: TRBV9
size: .

DNA: TGTGCCAGTACCTCGGGACAGCACAACACTGAAGCTTTCTTT
CDR3: CASTSGQHNTEAFF
D: TRBD1
length: 14
J: TRBJ1-1
V: TRBV19
size: .